A selection of T cell receptor beta chains follows, all from one sample in a study of cytomegalovirus exposure and HLA in healthy donors. The method was immunoSEQ multiplex PCR; TCRdb's version includes in-frame clones alone and lacks a portion of them. The sample consists of about 190,000 clones, roughly 83% of them appearing once. The sample was PBMCs. The receptors stem from a boy aged 2-9 years in good health and CMV-seronegative. Each CDR3 is given with its conserved first and last residue. The D gene is left open where the match is weak.

j_gene: TRBJ1-4
v_gene: TRBV6-5
d_gene: .
CDR3aa: CASSYTTSGTGKLFF
CDR3nt: TGTGCCAGCAGTTACACCACCTCAGGGACTGGAAAACTGTTTTTT

j_gene: TRBJ2-3
v_gene: TRBV5-1
d_gene: TRBD2
CDR3aa: CASSLGRASGISDTQYF
CDR3nt: TGCGCCAGCAGCTTGGGGCGGGCTAGCGGGATCTCAGATACGCAGTATTTT

j_gene: TRBJ2-1
v_gene: TRBV11-2
d_gene: .
CDR3aa: CASSLSTRRLINEQFF
CDR3nt: TGTGCCAGCAGCTTAAGTACTCGGCGGCTTATCAATGAGCAGTTCTTC

j_gene: TRBJ2-4
v_gene: TRBV6-1
d_gene: TRBD2
CDR3aa: CASSELGLAGLTVAKNSQYF
CDR3nt: TGTGCCAGCAGTGAGTTGGGGCTAGCGGGGCTCACGGTTGCCAAAAACAGTCAGTACTTC

j_gene: TRBJ2-5
v_gene: TRBV9
d_gene: TRBD2
CDR3aa: CASSVGGGGGETQYF
CDR3nt: TGTGCCAGCAGCGTAGGGGGGGGAGGAGGCGAGACCCAGTACTTC

j_gene: TRBJ1-2
v_gene: TRBV5-6
d_gene: .
CDR3aa: CASSLEGGDAGGYTF
CDR3nt: TGTGCCAGCAGCTTGGAGGGGGGGGATGCCGGCGGCTACACCTTC

j_gene: TRBJ2-1
v_gene: TRBV19
d_gene: TRBD2
CDR3aa: CASTEMGLAGGFSYNEQFF
CDR3nt: TGTGCCAGTACTGAAATGGGACTAGCGGGAGGGTTCTCCTACAATGAGCAGTTCTTC

j_gene: TRBJ1-1
v_gene: TRBV6-5
d_gene: .
CDR3aa: CASSGGTANTEAFF
CDR3nt: TGTGCCAGCAGTGGCGGGACGGCCAACACTGAAGCTTTCTTT

j_gene: TRBJ2-1
v_gene: TRBV29-1
d_gene: TRBD1
CDR3aa: CSVEGQGVPEQFF
CDR3nt: TGCAGCGTTGAAGGACAGGGTGTTCCTGAGCAGTTCTTC

j_gene: TRBJ1-2
v_gene: TRBV4-1
d_gene: .
CDR3aa: CASSPLAFLGGYTF
CDR3nt: TGCGCCAGCAGCCCACTAGCCTTCCTGGGGGGCTACACCTTC

j_gene: TRBJ2-3
v_gene: TRBV10-3
d_gene: TRBD1
CDR3aa: CAIAGQGTDTQYF
CDR3nt: TGTGCCATAGCCGGACAGGGGACAGATACGCAGTATTTT

j_gene: TRBJ2-5
v_gene: TRBV4-1
d_gene: .
CDR3aa: CASSQRKGVGETQYF
CDR3nt: TGCGCCAGCAGCCAGCGCAAGGGGGTGGGGGAGACCCAGTACTTC

j_gene: TRBJ2-1
v_gene: TRBV5-1
d_gene: TRBD2
CDR3aa: CASSFSGGSSYNEQFF
CDR3nt: TGCGCCAGCAGCTTTAGCGGGGGGAGCTCCTACAATGAGCAGTTCTTC

j_gene: TRBJ2-1
v_gene: TRBV7-2
d_gene: TRBD2
CDR3aa: CASRLLAGGPGEQFF
CDR3nt: TGTGCCAGCAGGTTACTAGCGGGAGGGCCGGGGGAGCAGTTCTTC

j_gene: TRBJ2-1
v_gene: TRBV28
d_gene: TRBD1
CDR3aa: CASSPGGHEQFF
CDR3nt: TGTGCCAGCAGTCCAGGGGGACATGAGCAGTTCTTC

j_gene: TRBJ2-3
v_gene: TRBV5-1
d_gene: .
CDR3aa: CASSIRGRDTDTQYF
CDR3nt: TGCGCCAGCAGCATCAGGGGCCGCGACACAGATACGCAGTATTTT